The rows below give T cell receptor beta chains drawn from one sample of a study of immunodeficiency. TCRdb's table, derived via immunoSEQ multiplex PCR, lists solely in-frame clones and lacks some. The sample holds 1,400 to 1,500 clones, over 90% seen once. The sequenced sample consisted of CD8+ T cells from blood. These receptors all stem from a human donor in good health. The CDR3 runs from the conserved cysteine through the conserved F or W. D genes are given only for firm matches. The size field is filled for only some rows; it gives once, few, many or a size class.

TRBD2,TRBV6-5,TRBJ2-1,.,CASSAHSGDINEQFF,TGTGCCAGCAGCGCCCATAGCGGGGACATAAATGAGCAGTTCTTC
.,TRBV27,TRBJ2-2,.,CASSMGGTGGELFF,TGTGCCAGCAGTATGGGCGGGACGGGGGGGGAGCTGTTTTTT
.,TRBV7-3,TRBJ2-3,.,CASSPGGGQDTQYF,TGTGCCAGCAGCCCGGGTGGGGGGCAAGATACGCAGTATTTT
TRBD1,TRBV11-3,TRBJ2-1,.,CASSSSPDRVANEQFF,TGTGCCAGCAGCTCCTCTCCGGACAGGGTAGCTAATGAGCAGTTCTTC
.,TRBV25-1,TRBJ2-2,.,CASSEYSTGELFF,TGTGCCAGCAGTGAATATAGCACCGGGGAGCTGTTTTTT
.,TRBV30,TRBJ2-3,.,CAWSPGGSSTDTQYF,TGTGCCTGGAGTCCCGGGGGATCTAGCACAGATACGCAGTATTTT
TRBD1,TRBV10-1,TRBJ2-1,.,CASSEEGAVGEQFF,TGCGCCAGCAGTGAGGAGGGGGCGGTGGGTGAGCAGTTCTTC
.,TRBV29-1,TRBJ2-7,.,CSVEDGERGYEQYF,TGCAGCGTTGAAGATGGGGAGAGGGGCTACGAGCAGTACTTC
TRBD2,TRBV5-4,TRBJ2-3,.,CASSPEYNSGGSADTQYF,TGTGCCAGCAGCCCCGAATATAACAGCGGGGGGTCTGCAGATACGCAGTATTTT
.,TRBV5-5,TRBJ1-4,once,CASRPAPTNEKLFF,TGTGCCAGCAGACCAGCACCAACTAATGAAAAACTGTTTTTT
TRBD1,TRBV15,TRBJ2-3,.,CATSSQGTGNTDTQYF,TGTGCCACCAGCAGTCAAGGGACAGGTAACACAGATACGCAGTATTTT
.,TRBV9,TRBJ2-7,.,CASSVASMGPEQYF,TGTGCCAGCAGCGTAGCTTCGATGGGTCCCGAGCAGTACTTC
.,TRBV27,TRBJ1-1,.,CASSFTSEGGAEAFF,TGTGCCAGCAGTTTTACTTCCGAAGGGGGGGCTGAAGCTTTCTTT
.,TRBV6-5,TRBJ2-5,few,CASSPHPAAQETQYF,TGTGCCAGCAGCCCACACCCCGCGGCTCAAGAGACCCAGTACTTC
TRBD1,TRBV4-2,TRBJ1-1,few,CASSPGQEGVSNTEAFF,TGTGCCAGCAGCCCCGGACAGGAAGGGGTTTCGAACACTGAAGCTTTCTTT
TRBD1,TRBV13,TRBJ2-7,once,CASSQDRGLSYEQYF,TGTGCCAGCAGCCAAGACAGGGGCCTCTCCTACGAGCAGTACTTC
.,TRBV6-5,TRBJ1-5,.,CASSQHSGGGQPQHF,TGTGCCAGCAGTCAACATTCGGGGGGGGGTCAGCCCCAGCATTTT
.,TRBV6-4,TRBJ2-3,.,CASSDGRPGDTQYF,TGTGCCAGCAGTGACGGGCGCCCCGGAGATACGCAGTATTTT
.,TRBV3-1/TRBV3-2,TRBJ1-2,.,CASSQTPWDPVTNYGYTF,TGTGCCAGCAGCCAAACCCCGTGGGACCCAGTTACGAACTATGGCTACACCTTC
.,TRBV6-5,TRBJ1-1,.,CASSQSIENTEAFF,TGTGCCAGCAGCCAATCGATAGAGAACACTGAAGCTTTCTTT
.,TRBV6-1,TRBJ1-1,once,CASSEPGVGKKAFF,TGTGCCAGCAGTGAACCGGGGGTTGGGAAGAAGGCTTTCTTT
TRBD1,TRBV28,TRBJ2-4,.,CASSSDREGGKNIQYF,TGTGCCAGCAGTAGCGACAGGGAAGGTGGCAAAAACATTCAGTACTTC
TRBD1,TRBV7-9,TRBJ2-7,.,CASSSSGTGVDPFSYEQYF,TGTGCCAGCAGCTCATCCGGGACAGGGGTCGACCCCTTTTCCTACGAGCAGTACTTC
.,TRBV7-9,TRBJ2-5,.,CASSSGLEETQYF,TGTGCCAGCAGCTCCGGATTGGAGGAGACCCAGTACTTC